Below are 3 T cell receptor beta chains sequenced from a single sample in a study of post-analysis software for immune sequencing data. Study-wide findings and caveats: Patients used five TRBV segments, including TRBV5-6, TRBV5-1 and TRBV20-1, more often than controls.

Unique molecular identifiers had been added to the TCR beta cDNA libraries. MiXCR was run by TCRdb on the PCR reads, yielding one entry per CDR3 protein. The sample carries about 460,000 distinct CDR3 sequences, nearly 45% recorded once. Their antigens are not known. The sample comprised blood. All receptors come from a girl aged 5 to 17 with multiple sclerosis.

The CDR3 nucleotides read TGCAGCATGTCTGTCACCCAGAACACTGAAGCTTTCTTT. Translation gives CSMSVTQNTEAFF. This chain links TRBV29-1 with TRBJ1-1; no definite D call. The CDR3 contains 13 residues. Per the germline V gene, CDR1 is SQVTM and CDR2 is ANQGSEA. The germline V and J ends were trimmed by 8 bases and 1 base, with 14 bases remaining between them.

The rearrangement joins TRBV9 to TRBJ1-2; the D is unclear. Germline CDR1 is SGDLS and CDR2 is YYNGEE. This CDR3 spans 14 amino acids. V lost 0 bases and J lost 1, with 7 bases in between. CDR3 amino acids: CASSVGPDNYGYTF. In DNA, the CDR3 is TGTGCCAGCAGCGTAGGACCAGATAACTATGGCTACACCTTC.

This chain uses TRBV29-1 with TRBJ2-3; a possible D gene is TRBD1 (6 bases). Germline V gene data show CDR1 as SQVTM and CDR2 as ANQGSEA. The germline V and J ends were trimmed by 8 bases and 2 bases, with 11 bases remaining between them. This CDR3 contains 12 residues. CDR3 amino acids: CSYSGDTDTQYF. The CDR3 nucleotides read TGCAGCTACTCAGGGGACACAGATACGCAGTATTTT.